The 18 T cell receptor beta chains reported below all come from one sample, sequenced in a study of human T cells and chemical hapten exposure (dated by TCRdb to 2020 to 2022). What this sample's time point label stands for: patch test 2, 6 weeks after DPC sensitization. The meaning of the sample's treatment or condition label: therapeutic diphenylcyclopropenone sensitization with weekly scalp DPC. Receptor amplification or capture employed RACE. Sequencing used a NextSeq 500. TCRdb's own reprocessing of the public reads used fastp at Q25 and MiXCR and kept productive beta chains. Identical CDR3 proteins give one entry, which carries the most common genes and DNA. Counted in this sample were tens of thousands of distinct CDR3 sequences; 11% of them appeared once. Roughly 2% of the sample rests with the top ten. The sequences come from whole blood, collected in connection with sensitization to the hapten diphenylcyclopropenone (DPC). The receptors stem from a man between 40 and 49 years old with alopecia areata. Some clones in this sample may be carry-over from other donors' samples.

This clonotype has a count of ten or more. The chain recombines TRBV5-1 with TRBJ2-5; 9 bases align to TRBD2. The CDR3 covers 16 residues. V trimming: 1 base; J trimming: 5 bases; junction bases outside the gene matches: 9. Looked up from germline, CDR1 is SGHRS and CDR2 is YFSETQ. CDR3 residues: CASSLSGSGRQETQYF. DNA of the CDR3: TGCGCCAGCAGCTTGTCCGGCAGCGGGAGGCAGGAGACCCAGTACTTC. The full variable domain, completed using reference TRBV5-1 and TRBJ2-5, is KAGVTQTPRYLIKTRGQQVTLSCSPISGHRSVSWYQQTPGQGLQFLFEYFSETQRNKGNFPGRFSGRQFSNSRSEMNVSTLELGDSALYLCASSLSGSGRQETQYFGPGTRLLVL.

V usage is TRBV20-1 and J usage is TRBJ2-7, with TRBD2 identical over 7 bases. CDR3 size: 13 residues. Germline V gene data show CDR1 as DFQATT and CDR2 as SNEGSKA (reference sequence). V dropped 5 bases and J dropped 3; count of bases not matched to a gene: 7. CDR3 nucleotide sequence: TGCAGTGCTCCAATAGCGGGCCACTACGAGCAGTACTTC. Residues: CSAPIAGHYEQYF.

This clonotype was picked up a small number of times. This chain joins TRBV28 and TRBJ2-2; D ambiguous. CDR1 and CDR2 (germline): MDHEN, SYDVKM. Trimming took off 1 base at V and 3 bases at J, with 9 bases between the two ends. The CDR3 loop spans 15 amino acids. This CDR3 is CASSLLSRYTGELFF. The CDR3 DNA follows: TGTGCCAGCAGTTTATTAAGCCGGTACACCGGGGAGCTGTTTTTT.

This clonotype was detected only a few times. The chain joins TRBV5-1 to TRBJ2-1; 15 positions match TRBD2. CDR3 length: 17 amino acids. V gave up 0 bases and J gave up 7 bases; unmatched junction bases: 5. Germline V gives CDR1 SGHRS, CDR2 YFSETQ. CDR3 sequence (DNA): TGCGCCAGCAGCTTGGTCGGACTAGCGGGAGGGCAAAATGAGCAGTTCTTC. As protein: CASSLVGLAGGQNEQFF. The variable domain in full, with the rest retrieved from reference TRBV5-1 and TRBJ2-1, is KAGVTQTPRYLIKTRGQQVTLSCSPISGHRSVSWYQQTPGQGLQFLFEYFSETQRNKGNFPGRFSGRQFSNSRSEMNVSTLELGDSALYLCASSLVGLAGGQNEQFFGPGTRLTVL.

This clonotype was counted between two and nine times. V and J are TRBV4-2 and TRBJ2-3; D might be TRBD2 (5 bases). This CDR3 comprises 16 residues. Trimming shortened V by 0 bases and J by 2 bases, and 12 bases separated the two germline ends. CDR1 and CDR2 from the germline V gene are LGHNA and YNFKEQ. In DNA, the CDR3 is TGTGCCAGCAGCCAAGATTCCGGAGACTACACAGATACGCAGTATTTT. Its protein is CASSQDSGDYTDTQYF.

There are a few counts of this clonotype. This CDR3 reads CSGSRTAYNEQFF. The CDR3 DNA reads TGCAGCGGGTCTAGGACAGCCTACAATGAGCAGTTCTTC. V usage is TRBV29-1 and J usage is TRBJ2-1; TRBD1 might be the D (6 bases). Trimming cost V 7 bases and J 2 bases, with 12 bases left between them. The germline gives CDR1 SQVTM, CDR2 ANQGSEA. The CDR3 spans 13 residues.

This clonotype was counted only a few times. V usage is TRBV9 and J usage is TRBJ2-7; the match to TRBD2 covers 7 bases. The germline V gene has CDR1 SGDLS and CDR2 YYNGEE. The CDR3 is 16 amino acids. J gave up 6 bases and V 2 bases, and 14 bases lay outside the gene matches. CDR3 sequence: CASSVERTSRTGEQYF. The CDR3 DNA sequence: TGTGCCAGCAGCGTGGAACGGACTAGTCGGACGGGCGAGCAGTACTTC.

A few counts support this clonotype. The rearrangement joins TRBV6-5 to TRBJ2-5; 8 bases line up with TRBD1. There are 16 residues in the CDR3. V was pared by 6 bases and J by 2 bases, with 11 bases of the junction left unmatched. Germline assignment: CDR1 MNHEY and CDR2 SVGAGI. DNA for the CDR3: TGTGCCAGCAGCCCCGGAGGACAGGGCGGTCAAGAGACCCAGTACTTC. Encoded protein: CASSPGGQGGQETQYF.

This chain joins TRBV6-5 and TRBJ2-7; 7 bases align to TRBD1. The CDR3 is made up of 15 amino acids. V lost 0 bases and J lost 6; bases outside the gene matches: 8. Germline V gene sequence: CDR1 MNHEY, CDR2 SVGAGI. Here the CDR3 reads CASSYSFSGGREQYF. CDR3 nucleotide sequence: TGTGCCAGCAGTTACTCTTTTTCAGGGGGTCGCGAGCAGTACTTC.

This sequence joins TRBV4-1 and TRBJ1-1; D uncertain. This CDR3 region has 15 residues. V dropped 3 bases and J dropped 6 bases, with 17 bases sitting between them. Germline V gene data show CDR1 as MGHRA and CDR2 as YSYEKL. This CDR3 is CASSHFLRREPEAFF. The CDR3 DNA reads as TGCGCCAGCAGCCATTTTTTAAGGAGGGAGCCTGAAGCTTTCTTT.

This clonotype was found many times. V usage is TRBV4-3 and J usage is TRBJ1-2; D not resolved. The V gene lost 0 bases and the J gene lost 7 bases, with 18 bases spanning the gap. The CDR3 is made up of 16 amino acids. Germline-derived CDR1 and CDR2 are LGHNA and YSLEER. The CDR3 loop is CASSQEVEALRSGYTF. CDR3 bases: TGCGCCAGCAGCCAAGAGGTGGAGGCTCTGAGGAGTGGCTACACCTTC.

This clonotype was detected only a few times. The genes are TRBV20-1 and TRBJ2-6; possibly TRBD2 for D (5 bases). CDR3 length equals 13 residues. The germline V and J ends were trimmed by 6 bases and 0 bases, with 6 bases remaining between them. Germline CDR1 reads DFQATT; CDR2 reads SNEGSKA (reference sequence). This CDR3 is CSAGVSGANVLTF. The DNA for the CDR3 is TGCAGTGCCGGGGTCTCTGGGGCCAACGTCCTGACTTTC.

The V gene is TRBV28, the J gene TRBJ2-7; D not resolved. Germline V gene lookup returns CDR1 MDHEN and CDR2 SYDVKM. The CDR3 runs 17 residues. Trimming pared 3 bases from V and 3 bases from J, leaving 21 bases between. Here the CDR3 DNA reads TGTGCCAGCAGTTTTAATCTTGCCGCACACTTTAACTACGAGCAGTACTTC. Translating gives CASSFNLAAHFNYEQYF. Using reference TRBV28 and TRBJ2-7 for the parts outside the CDR3, the full variable domain is DVKVTQSSRYLVKRTGEKVFLECVQDMDHENMFWYRQDPGLGLRLIYFSYDVKMKEKGDIPEGYSVSREKKERFSLILESASTNQTSMYLCASSFNLAAHFNYEQYFGPGTRLTVT.

This clonotype was counted only a few times. The rearrangement joins TRBV6-6 to TRBJ1-5, with 9 bases lining up with TRBD1. This CDR3 contains 13 residues. V shed 5 bases, J shed 6 bases, and the junction held 2 bases outside the gene matches. Germline V gives CDR1 MNHNY, CDR2 SVGAGI (reference sequence). CDR3 sequence (DNA): TGTGCCAGCAGTAGGGACAGGGCTCAGCCCCAGCATTTT. Translating it yields CASSRDRAQPQHF.

The chain links TRBV7-3 to TRBJ2-3, with 12 bases lining up with TRBD2. Trimming took 0 bases from V and 5 from J; bases not matched to a gene: 6. Germline CDR1 SGHTA, CDR2 FQGTGA. The CDR3 totals 17 residues. This chain's CDR3 is CASSLTSTSGSRDTQYF. The CDR3 nucleotides read TGTGCCAGCAGCTTAACCTCGACTAGCGGGAGCCGAGATACGCAGTATTTT.

This clonotype was seen repeatedly, ten times or more. The J gene is TRBJ1-5, the V gene TRBV6-2 or TRBV6-3, with 10 bases fitting TRBD1. J lost 7 bases, V lost 5 bases, and 8 bases had no gene match. CDR1 and CDR2 from the germline V gene are MNHEY and SVGEGT. This CDR3 region has 15 residues. CDR3 region: CASSVTGGSRQPQHF. CDR3 DNA sequence: TGTGCCAGCAGTGTGACAGGGGGCTCGCGGCAGCCCCAGCATTTT.

This clonotype was detected ten times or more. The DNA is omitted, as the CDR3 cannot be located on it reliably, and the CDR3 follows TCRdb's listing. This chain joins TRBV24-1 and TRBJ1-5; TRBD1, the table's D call, was not compared with the DNA. The CDR3 has 13 amino acids, counting both end residues. Germline-derived CDR1 and CDR2 are KGHDR and SFDVKD. The CDR3 region is CATSDWGQGSKHF.

This clonotype was seen at least ten times. This sequence joins TRBV7-8 and TRBJ2-4; 8 nucleotides align to TRBD1. Trimming cost V 2 bases and J 8 bases; bases outside gene matches: 8. CDR1 is SGHVS and CDR2 is FQNEAQ in the germline V gene. This CDR3 is built from 15 residues. DNA of the CDR3: TGTGCCAGCAGCTTAATTAACCAGGGGGCCCACATTCAGTACTTC. Translating it yields CASSLINQGAHIQYF. Using reference TRBV7-8 and TRBJ2-4 for the parts outside the CDR3, the full variable domain is GAGVSQSPRYKVAKRGQDVALRCDPISGHVSLFWYQQALGQGPEFLTYFQNEAQLDKSGLPSDRFFAERPEGSVSTLKIQRTQQEDSAVYLCASSLINQGAHIQYFGAGTRLSVL.